These 19 T cell receptor beta chains share one sample of origin, sequenced in a study of blood T cell repertoires in COVID-19. Profiling relied on immunoSEQ multiplex PCR, and the TCRdb table lists in-frame clones only, not all of them. This table holds over 110,000 clones, around 78% found once. Sequencing was carried out using peripheral blood. These TCRs come from a woman aged 55 to 70 with acute or convalescent COVID-19.

The J gene is TRBJ1-4, the V gene TRBV19; no definite D call. V shed 3 bases and J shed 6 bases, with 5 bases lying between them. This CDR3 comprises 12 residues. Germline CDR1 and CDR2: LNHDA and SQIVND (reference sequence). Here the CDR3 reads CASSIGDEKLFF. In DNA form, the CDR3 reads TGTGCCAGTAGTATCGGAGATGAAAAACTGTTTTTT.

This chain connects TRBV6-5 to TRBJ2-1, with 11 bases aligning to TRBD2. CDR3 length: 15 amino acids. V shed 7 bases, J shed 4 bases, and the junction held 6 bases outside the gene matches. Germline CDR1 and CDR2: MNHEY and SVGAGI. The CDR3 spells CASKGTSGRYNEQFF. The CDR3 nucleotides are TGTGCCAGCAAGGGGACTAGCGGTCGATACAATGAGCAGTTCTTC.

Concerning this clone itself: Within the sample, other DNA sequences also encode this same CDR3. The chain has TRBV5-1 and TRBJ2-4; possible D gene TRBD2, 6 bases. The germline V gene has CDR1 SGHRS and CDR2 YFSETQ. This CDR3 has 13 residues. Trimming removed 4 bases from V and 6 bases from J, with 11 bases in between. CDR3 amino acids: CASSPGLGNIQYF. The CDR3 DNA sequence: TGCGCCAGCAGCCCGGGACTGGGAAACATTCAGTACTTC.

The chain recombines TRBV28 with TRBJ1-2, with 8 nucleotides matching TRBD1. V lost 3 bases and J lost 4; bases outside the gene matches: 1. CDR1 and CDR2 (germline): MDHEN, SYDVKM. The CDR3 consists of 13 residues. The CDR3 region has the DNA TGTGCCAGCAGTTTCAGGGGGCCCTATGGCTACACCTTC. Encoded protein: CASSFRGPYGYTF.

The chain employs TRBV5-4 and TRBJ2-7; TRBD1 aligns across 7 bases. Germline V gene data show CDR1 as SGHNT and CDR2 as YYREEE (reference sequence). This CDR3 region has 13 residues. V lost 2 bases and J lost 3; bases outside the gene matches: 2. Written as DNA, the CDR3 is TGTGCCAGCAGCTTTAACAGGGGCTACGAGCAGTACTTC. It yields the protein CASSFNRGYEQYF.

For the CDR3, the DNA is TGTGCCAGTACAGGGTACACTGAAGCTTTCTTT. Translating it yields CASTGYTEAFF. J is TRBJ1-1 and V is TRBV6-5, with TRBD1 as a possible D gene (6 bases). Germline CDR1 is MNHEY and CDR2 is SVGAGI. Trimming took 9 bases from V and 3 from J, leaving 8 bases between them. CDR3 size: 11 residues.

There are a few counts of this clone. The chain uses TRBV30 and TRBJ2-7; the D gene is possibly TRBD2 (6 bases). The CDR3 extends over 14 amino acids. Germline loops: CDR1 GTSNPN, CDR2 SVGIG (reference sequence). The V end was cut by 4 bases, the J end by 3 bases, with 16 bases between. The CDR3 loop reads CAWKREEPSYEQYF. The CDR3 DNA reads as TGTGCCTGGAAAAGGGAGGAACCTAGCTACGAGCAGTACTTC. Full variable domain (outside the CDR3, taken from reference TRBV30 and TRBJ2-7): SQTIHQWPATLVQPVGSPLSLECTVEGTSNPNLYWYRQAAGRGLQLLFYSVGIGQISSEVPQNLSASRPQDRQFILSSKKLLLSDSGFYLCAWKREEPSYEQYFGPGTRLTVT.

The chain couples TRBV4-2 to TRBJ2-3; 11 nucleotides line up with TRBD2. The germline V gene has CDR1 LGHNA and CDR2 YNFKEQ. The trim removed 1 base at V and 5 bases at J, leaving 5 bases unmatched. The CDR3 is 16 amino acids. CDR3 in DNA: TGTGCCAGCAGCCAAGGTAGCGGGAGGGCCGAAGATACGCAGTATTTT. This gives the protein CASSQGSGRAEDTQYF.

This chain joins TRBV3-1 (or the pseudogene TRBV3-2) and TRBJ2-3; 8 bases map to TRBD2. The CDR3 length is 15 residues. Losses at the gene ends were 1 base for V and 9 bases for J; bases not matched to a gene: 9. The germline V gene has CDR1 LGHDT and CDR2 YNNKEL (reference sequence). As DNA, the CDR3 is TGTGCCAGCAGCCAAGTAGGGACTAGTCGAAGGACGCAGTATTTT. Its translation is CASSQVGTSRRTQYF.

The chain uses TRBV4-1 and TRBJ2-1; 14 bases are shared with TRBD2. In germline, CDR1 is MGHRA, CDR2 YSYEKL. This CDR3 has 16 amino acids. The ends lost 4 bases at V and 13 bases at J; junction bases unmatched: 12. CDR3 loop: CASSRDPQTSGRAQFF. The CDR3 DNA is TGCGCCAGCAGCCGCGACCCCCAGACTAGCGGGAGGGCTCAGTTCTTC.

V is TRBV30 and J is TRBJ2-2; the match to TRBD1 covers 7 bases. The CDR3 is made up of 15 amino acids. The trim removed 0 bases at V and 7 bases at J, leaving 8 bases unmatched. Germline loops: CDR1 GTSNPN, CDR2 SVGIG (reference sequence). CDR3 amino acids: CAWSVKGGQIGELFF. For the CDR3, the DNA is TGTGCCTGGAGTGTAAAAGGGGGCCAAATCGGGGAGCTGTTTTTT.

This clone was recorded only once. The chain combines TRBV11-2 with TRBJ2-7, with a weak D call TRBD1 (5 bases). There are 15 residues in the CDR3. Trimming pared 5 bases from V and 2 bases from J, leaving 16 bases between. Looked up from germline, CDR1 is SGHAT and CDR2 is FQNNGV. The CDR3 here is CASSRQGQLPYEQYF. Here the CDR3 DNA reads TGTGCCAGCAGCCGCCAGGGTCAGCTACCCTACGAGCAGTACTTC.

V gene TRBV11-2 combines with J gene TRBJ2-1; TRBD2 might be the D (6 bases). This CDR3 spans 14 amino acids. CDR1 and CDR2 (germline): SGHAT, FQNNGV. V gave up 5 bases and J gave up 6 bases, with 14 bases separating them. CDR3 sequence reads: CASSPTGGVNEQFF. The CDR3 nucleotides read TGTGCCAGCAGCCCGACCGGCGGGGTCAATGAGCAGTTCTTC.

The table lists this clone with a count of one. V usage is TRBV4-2 and J usage is TRBJ2-1; no reliable D call. This CDR3 region has 16 residues. Per germline, CDR1 LGHNA and CDR2 YNFKEQ. Trimming removed 0 bases at V and 3 bases at J, with 12 bases between. In nucleotides, the CDR3 is TGTGCCAGCAGCCAAGATCCCGCGGCTAGCTACAATGAGCAGTTCTTC. Translated: CASSQDPAASYNEQFF.

CDR3 nucleotide sequence: TGTGCCAGCAGCCGTCCGGGACTAGCGGGAGGGAGACGGCAAGAGACCCAGTACTTC. Amino acids: CASSRPGLAGGRRQETQYF. The J gene is TRBJ2-5, the V gene TRBV3-1 (or the pseudogene TRBV3-2); TRBD2 agrees at 16 bases. Germline loops: CDR1 LGHDT, CDR2 YNNKEL (reference sequence). This CDR3 has 19 amino acids. Trimming cost V 4 bases and J 2 bases; bases outside gene matches: 10.

The V gene is TRBV10-3, the J gene TRBJ2-5; tentatively, D is TRBD1 (5 bases). The V end was cut by 4 bases, the J end by 4 bases, with 13 bases between. CDR1 and CDR2 from the germline V gene are ENHRY and SYGVKD. The CDR3 sequence is 14 residues long. In DNA, the CDR3 is TGTGCCATCAGTGGGAGTGAAGGGGCAGAGACCCAGTACTTC. Encoded protein: CAISGSEGAETQYF.

This chain uses TRBV12-3 or TRBV12-4 with TRBJ2-7, with D perhaps TRBD1 (5 bases). V dropped 6 bases and J dropped 4 bases, with 13 bases sitting between them. This CDR3 contains 13 residues. CDR3 coding DNA: TGTGCCAGCAGCCCCGACAGAATTTACGAGCAGTACTTC. Amino acid sequence: CASSPDRIYEQYF.

The V gene is TRBV5-6, the J gene TRBJ2-1; D unclear. CDR3 length: 15 residues. Trimming cost V 3 bases and J 6 bases, with 16 bases left between them. The germline CDR1 and CDR2 sequences are SGHDT and YYEEEE. CDR3 coding DNA: TGTGCCAGCAGCTCTCGGTTCTGGGCTTCCAATGAGCAGTTCTTC. This gives the protein CASSSRFWASNEQFF.

This chain links TRBV29-1 with TRBJ2-1; tentative D call: TRBD2 (6 bases). This CDR3 has 15 residues. V lost 6 bases and J 7 bases, leaving 22 bases between the germline ends. The germline V gene has CDR1 SQVTM and CDR2 ANQGSEA. Written as DNA, the CDR3 is TGCAGCGTCTCCATTCCAGCGGGTGTCTTTAATGAGCAGTTCTTC. As protein: CSVSIPAGVFNEQFF.